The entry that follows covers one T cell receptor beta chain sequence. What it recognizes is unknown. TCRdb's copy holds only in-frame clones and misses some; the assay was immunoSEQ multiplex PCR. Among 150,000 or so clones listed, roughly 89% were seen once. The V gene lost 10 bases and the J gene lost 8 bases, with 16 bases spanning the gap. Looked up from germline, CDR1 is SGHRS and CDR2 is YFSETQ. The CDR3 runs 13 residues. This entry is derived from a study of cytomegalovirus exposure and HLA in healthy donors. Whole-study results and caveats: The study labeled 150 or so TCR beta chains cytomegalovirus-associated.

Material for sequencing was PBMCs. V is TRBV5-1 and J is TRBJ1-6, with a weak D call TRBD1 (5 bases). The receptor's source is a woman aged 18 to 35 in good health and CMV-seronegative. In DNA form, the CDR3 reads TGCGCCGGGAGGAAGGGGATGGATTCACCCCTCCACTTT. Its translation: CAGRKGMDSPLHF.